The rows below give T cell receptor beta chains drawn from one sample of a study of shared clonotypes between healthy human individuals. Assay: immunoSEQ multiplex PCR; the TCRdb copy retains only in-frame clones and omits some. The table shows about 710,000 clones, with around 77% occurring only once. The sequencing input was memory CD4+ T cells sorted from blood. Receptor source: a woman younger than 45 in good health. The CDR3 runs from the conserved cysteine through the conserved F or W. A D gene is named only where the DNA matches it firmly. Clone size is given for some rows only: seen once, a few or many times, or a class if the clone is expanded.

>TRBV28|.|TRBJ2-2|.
TGTGCCAGCAGAGGGGGCTTTGGGGGGTCCCCGAACACCGGGGAGCTGTTTTTT
CASRGGFGGSPNTGELFF
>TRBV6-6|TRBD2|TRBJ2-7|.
TGTGCCAGCAGTTACGCTAGCGGGAGTTACGAGCAGTACTTC
CASSYASGSYEQYF
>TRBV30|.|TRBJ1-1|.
TGTGCCTGGAGGACCGGGGGGTGGAACACTGAAGCTTTCTTT
CAWRTGGWNTEAFF
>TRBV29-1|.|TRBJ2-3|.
TGCAGCGCCCGGGACAATGGGTGGGATACGCAGTATTTT
CSARDNGWDTQYF
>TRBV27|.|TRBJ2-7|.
TGTGCCAGCAGGGCCTTATCCGGGACGGTATCCTACGAGCAGTACTTC
CASRALSGTVSYEQYF
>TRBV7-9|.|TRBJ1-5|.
TGTGCCAGCAGCTTAGGAATCGGGAATCAGCCCCAGCATTTT
CASSLGIGNQPQHF
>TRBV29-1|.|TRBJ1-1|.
TGCAGCACCGGGGGGCAGAAAGCTTTCTTT
CSTGGQKAFF
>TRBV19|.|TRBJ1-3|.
TGTGCCACCCATCGGCGGCAGACCGTCTCTGGAAACACCATATATTTT
CATHRRQTVSGNTIYF
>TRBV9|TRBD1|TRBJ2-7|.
TGTGCCAGCAGCGCAACCGGGACAGGGTCCGAGCAGTACTTC
CASSATGTGSEQYF
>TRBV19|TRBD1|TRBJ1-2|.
TGTGCCAGTAGTCCACGGACAGGGCTTATGAACTATGGCTACACCTTC
CASSPRTGLMNYGYTF
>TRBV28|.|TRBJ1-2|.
TGTGCCAGCAGTACGACAGGTGCGGGCTATGGCTACACCTTC
CASSTTGAGYGYTF
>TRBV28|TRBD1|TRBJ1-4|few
TGTGCCAGCAGTCCGACAGGGATGGGTGAAAAACTGTTTTTT
CASSPTGMGEKLFF
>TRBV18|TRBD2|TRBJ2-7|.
TGTGCCAGCTCACCACCGGGACTAGCGGGAGGCTACGAGCAGTACTTC
CASSPPGLAGGYEQYF
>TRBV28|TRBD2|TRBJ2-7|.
TGTGCCAGCAATGAGGTGAGGGCTAGCGGGAGGGCCTTATACGAGCAGTACTTC
CASNEVRASGRALYEQYF
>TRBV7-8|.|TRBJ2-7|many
TGTGCCAGCAGCCGGTTTGAGCAATCCAACGAGCAGTACTTC
CASSRFEQSNEQYF
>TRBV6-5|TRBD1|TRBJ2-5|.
TGTGCCAGCAGTCCCCCTGCTTACAGGGGGAAGACCCAGTACTTC
CASSPPAYRGKTQYF
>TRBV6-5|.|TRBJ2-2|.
TGTGCCAGCAGTTACTCGAGGACAGATAACACCGGGGAGCTGTTTTTT
CASSYSRTDNTGELFF
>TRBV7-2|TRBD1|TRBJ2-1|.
TGTGCCAGCAGCTTAGAAGGGACAGGTGGTTACAATGAGCAGTTCTTC
CASSLEGTGGYNEQFF
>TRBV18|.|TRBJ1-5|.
TGTGCCAGCTCACCAGGAGAATCAAATCAGCCCCAGCATTTT
CASSPGESNQPQHF
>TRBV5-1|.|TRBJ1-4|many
TGCGCCAGCAGCCCCACTACAACTAATGAAAAACTGTTTTTT
CASSPTTTNEKLFF
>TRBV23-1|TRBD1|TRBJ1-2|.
TGCGCCCATATCAAGGGACAGTTGGTTTTCGGAGGCTACACCTTC
CAHIKGQLVFGGYTF
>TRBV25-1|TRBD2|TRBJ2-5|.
TGTGCCAGCAGTGAAGGGGAGGGCCAAGAGACCCAGTACTTC
CASSEGEGQETQYF
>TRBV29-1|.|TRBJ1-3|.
TGCAGCGTTGTGGGATTGGGGGGGCAATCTGGAAACACCATATATTTT
CSVVGLGGQSGNTIYF
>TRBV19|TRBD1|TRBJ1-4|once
TGTGCCAGTAGTATCCGGACAGGGATAGAAAAACTGTTTTTT
CASSIRTGIEKLFF
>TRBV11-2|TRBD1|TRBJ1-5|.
TGTGCCAGCAGCTTAGGGGGGACAGGGGCTCATCAGCCCCAGCATTTT
CASSLGGTGAHQPQHF
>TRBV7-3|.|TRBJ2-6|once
TGTGCCAGCAGCTTAGTTCACTCTGGGGCCAACGTCCTGACTTTC
CASSLVHSGANVLTF
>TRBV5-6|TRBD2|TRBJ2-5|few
TGTGCCAGCAGCTTGTTTGGACTAGCGGAAAACCAAGAGACCCAGTACTTC
CASSLFGLAENQETQYF
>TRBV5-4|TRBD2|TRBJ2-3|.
TGTGCCAGCAGCCTTACTAGCGGGAGTGGAACAGATACGCAGTATTTT
CASSLTSGSGTDTQYF
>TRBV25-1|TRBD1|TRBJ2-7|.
TGTGCCAGCAGCCATTCCCTGAGGGACAGGGGCTACGAGCAGTACTTC
CASSHSLRDRGYEQYF
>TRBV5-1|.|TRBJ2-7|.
TGCGCCAGCAGCTTGGTAGGACACGAGCAGTACTTC
CASSLVGHEQYF
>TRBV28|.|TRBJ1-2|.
TGTGCCAGCAGTTTACGTGGGGGTCGTATGGGCGGCTACACCTTC
CASSLRGGRMGGYTF
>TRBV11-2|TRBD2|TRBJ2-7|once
TGTGCCAGCAGCGTCCTGGGGGGGAACTACGAGCAGTACTTC
CASSVLGGNYEQYF
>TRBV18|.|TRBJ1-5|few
TGTGCCAGCTCACCTGCGGGGAGTGGGAGCAATCAGCCCCAGCATTTT
CASSPAGSGSNQPQHF
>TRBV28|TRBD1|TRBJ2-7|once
TGTGCCAGCAGTTCCGGACAGGGGTTAGACGAGCAGTACTTC
CASSSGQGLDEQYF
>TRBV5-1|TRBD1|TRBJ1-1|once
TGCGCCAGCAGCTTGTCTCCGGGACAGGGGGCGGGAGCTTTCTTT
CASSLSPGQGAGAFF
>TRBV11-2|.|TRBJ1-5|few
TGTGCCAGCAGCTTAAGAGGTCAGCCCCAGCATTTT
CASSLRGQPQHF
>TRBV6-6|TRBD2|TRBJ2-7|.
TGTGCCAGCAGTTACGGACTAGCGGGAGGCCACGAGCAGTACTTC
CASSYGLAGGHEQYF
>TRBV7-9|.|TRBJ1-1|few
TGTGCCAACGGACGTATGAACACTGAAGCTTTCTTT
CANGRMNTEAFF
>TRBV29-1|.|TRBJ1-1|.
TGCAGCGTGCAGGGACTAAACAGCTTCCCGAACACTGAAGCTTTCTTT
CSVQGLNSFPNTEAFF
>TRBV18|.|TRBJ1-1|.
TGTGCCAGCTCAATTTCTCCGGGCAGGGAGAACACTGAAGCTTTCTTT
CASSISPGRENTEAFF
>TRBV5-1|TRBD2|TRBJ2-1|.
TGCGCCAGCAGCTTTTCGCCTAGCGGGAGCCTCTACAATGAGCAGTTCTTC
CASSFSPSGSLYNEQFF
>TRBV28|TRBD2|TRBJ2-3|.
TGTGCCAGCAGTGGTAGCGGGAGGAATTTAGATACGCAGTATTTT
CASSGSGRNLDTQYF
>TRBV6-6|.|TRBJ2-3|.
TGTGCCAGCAGACGTGATCCCTACACAGATACGCAGTATTTT
CASRRDPYTDTQYF
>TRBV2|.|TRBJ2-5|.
TGTGCCAGCAGTCTTGGACAGTTACAAGAGACCCAGTACTTC
CASSLGQLQETQYF
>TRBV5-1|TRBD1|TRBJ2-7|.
TGCGCCAGCAGCCCACATGATTACAGGGGGCGCGGGAACGAGCAGTACTTC
CASSPHDYRGRGNEQYF
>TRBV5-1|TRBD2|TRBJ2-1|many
TGCGCCAGCAGCCCTGGGGGGGAGGTCTACAATGAGCAGTTCTTC
CASSPGGEVYNEQFF
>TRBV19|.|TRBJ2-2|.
TGTGCCAGTAGTATACAGGGTAGCACCGGGGAGCTGTTTTTT
CASSIQGSTGELFF
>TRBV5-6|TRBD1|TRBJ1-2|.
TGTGCCAGCAGCTTGCCCGGGACAGGGTCCAACTATGGCTACACCTTC
CASSLPGTGSNYGYTF
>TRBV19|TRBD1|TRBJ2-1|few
TGTGCCAGTAGGACGACAGGGGTCAATGAGCAGTTCTTC
CASRTTGVNEQFF
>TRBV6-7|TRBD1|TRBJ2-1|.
TGTGCCAGCAGTTACTCGATTCCACAGGGGGACAGGGTCTTC
CASSYSIPQGDRVF
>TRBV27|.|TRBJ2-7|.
TGTGCCAGCAGCCAACGCCCGACCTCCTCCTACGAGCAGTACTTC
CASSQRPTSSYEQYF
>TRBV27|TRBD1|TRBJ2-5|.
TGTGCCAGCAGTATAGGGGGACAGTGGGGGCAAGAGACCCAGTACTTC
CASSIGGQWGQETQYF
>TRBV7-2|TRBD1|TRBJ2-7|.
TGTGCCAGCAGCTTAGTTGAGGGGGCCTCCTACGAGCAGTACTTC
CASSLVEGASYEQYF
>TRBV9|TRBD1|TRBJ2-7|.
TGTGCCACCTTTGGACAGGGATTAAACTCCTACGAGCAGTACTTC
CATFGQGLNSYEQYF
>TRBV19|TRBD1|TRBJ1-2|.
TGTGCCAGTGGGGGACAGGGGGCGCGGGGCTACACCTTC
CASGGQGARGYTF
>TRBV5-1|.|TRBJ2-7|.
TGCGCCAGCAGCTTGGACGGATCCTACGAGCAGTACTTC
CASSLDGSYEQYF
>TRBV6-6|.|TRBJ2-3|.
TGTGCCAGCAGTTCTTCCTGGACTAGCACAGATACGCAGTATTTT
CASSSSWTSTDTQYF